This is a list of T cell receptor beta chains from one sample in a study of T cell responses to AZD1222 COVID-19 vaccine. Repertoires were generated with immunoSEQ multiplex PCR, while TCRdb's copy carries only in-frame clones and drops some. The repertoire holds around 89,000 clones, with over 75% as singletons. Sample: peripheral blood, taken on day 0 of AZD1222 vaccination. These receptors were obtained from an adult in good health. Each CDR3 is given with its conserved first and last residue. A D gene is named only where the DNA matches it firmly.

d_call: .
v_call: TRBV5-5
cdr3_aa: CASSLGLVSSYEQYF

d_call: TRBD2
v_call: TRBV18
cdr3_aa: CASSPGTSGIVIGEQYF

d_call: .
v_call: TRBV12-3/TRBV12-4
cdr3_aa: CASTSNAGSPLHF

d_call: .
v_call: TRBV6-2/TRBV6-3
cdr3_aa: CASSSFIREGYTF

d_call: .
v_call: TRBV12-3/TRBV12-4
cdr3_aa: CASSLRRANGYTF

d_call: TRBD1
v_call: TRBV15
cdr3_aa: CATSRGQGNQPQHF

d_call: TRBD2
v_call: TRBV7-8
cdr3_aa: CASSPRTSGNEQFF

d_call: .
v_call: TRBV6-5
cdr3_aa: CASRAGLDTEAFF

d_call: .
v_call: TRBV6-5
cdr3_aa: CATYYGVYGYTF

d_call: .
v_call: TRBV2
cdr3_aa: CASSEGTLEGYTF

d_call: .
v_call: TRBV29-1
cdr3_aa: CSVDTGIHEQFF

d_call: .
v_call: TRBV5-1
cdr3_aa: CASSLEPARWPPLHF

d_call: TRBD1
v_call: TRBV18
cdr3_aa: CASSRRDRGTGELFF

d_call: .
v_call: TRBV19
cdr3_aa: CASSKPLELAKNIQYF

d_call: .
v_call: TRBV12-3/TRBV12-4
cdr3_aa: CASSLRRGEQFF

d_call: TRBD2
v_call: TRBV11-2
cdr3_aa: CASSLAIWGLASTDTQYF

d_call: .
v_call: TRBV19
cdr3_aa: CASGNGPNSPLHF

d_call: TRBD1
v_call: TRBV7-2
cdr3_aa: CASSPHRGRNTEAFF

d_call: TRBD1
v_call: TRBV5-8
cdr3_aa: CASRVTGGGYTF

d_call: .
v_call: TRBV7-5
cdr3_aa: CARSYDREGLQETQYF

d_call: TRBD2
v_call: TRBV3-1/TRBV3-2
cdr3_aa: CASTRRAGDNEQFF

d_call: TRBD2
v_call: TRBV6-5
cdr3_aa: CASGSGRGYEQYF

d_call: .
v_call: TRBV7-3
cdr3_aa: CASSPSFSSYNEQFF

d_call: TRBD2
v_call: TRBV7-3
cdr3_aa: CASSLSLAGGEQYF

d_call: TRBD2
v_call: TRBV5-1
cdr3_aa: CASSFTTSGSDTQYF

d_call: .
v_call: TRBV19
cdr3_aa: CASSGGRGTEAFF

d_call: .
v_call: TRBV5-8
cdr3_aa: CASSLVFEWDSNQPQHF

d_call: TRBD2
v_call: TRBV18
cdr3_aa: CASSPLLNSGGGKDTQYF

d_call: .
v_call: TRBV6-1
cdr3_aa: CASSDPSKATNEKLFF

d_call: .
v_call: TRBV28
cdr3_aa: CASRTRSYEQYF

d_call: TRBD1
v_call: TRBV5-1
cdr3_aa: CASRPGQGGYGYTF

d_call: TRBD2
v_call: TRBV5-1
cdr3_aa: CASRLSSGGYTGELFF

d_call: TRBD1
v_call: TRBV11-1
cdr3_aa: CASSLGRDRFRVGQFF

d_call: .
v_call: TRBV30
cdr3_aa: CAWSSGAGNTIYF

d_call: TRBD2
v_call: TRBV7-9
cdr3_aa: CASSSLAGGFTGELFF

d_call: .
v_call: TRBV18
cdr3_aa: CASSPREATGELFF

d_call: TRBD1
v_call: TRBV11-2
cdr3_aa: CASSLDRGSYDGYTF

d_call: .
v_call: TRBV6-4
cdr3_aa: CASSDSRAGGAPNTEAFF

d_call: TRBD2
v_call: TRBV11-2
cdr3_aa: CASSLKLAGGNEQFF

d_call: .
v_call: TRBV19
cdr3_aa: CAPEGDQETQYF

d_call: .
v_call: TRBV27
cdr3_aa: CASSEQGWNIQYF

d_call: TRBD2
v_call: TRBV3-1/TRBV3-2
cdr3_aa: CASSPNPRTSGSHNYEQYF

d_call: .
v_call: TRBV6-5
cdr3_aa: CASSYSWYNEQFF

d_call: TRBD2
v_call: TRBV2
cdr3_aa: CASRTSGGETQYF

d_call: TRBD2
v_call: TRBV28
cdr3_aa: CASLAGGPYEQYF